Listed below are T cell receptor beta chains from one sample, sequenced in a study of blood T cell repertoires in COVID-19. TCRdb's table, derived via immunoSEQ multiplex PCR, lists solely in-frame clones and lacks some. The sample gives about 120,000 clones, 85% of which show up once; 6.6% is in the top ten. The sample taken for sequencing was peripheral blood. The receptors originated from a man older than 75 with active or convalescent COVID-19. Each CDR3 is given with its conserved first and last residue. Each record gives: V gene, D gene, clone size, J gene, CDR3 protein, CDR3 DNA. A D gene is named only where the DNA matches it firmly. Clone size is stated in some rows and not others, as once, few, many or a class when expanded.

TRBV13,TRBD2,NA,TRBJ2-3,CASTPPRLAGRRGTDTQYF,TGTGCCAGCACCCCCCCTAGACTAGCGGGGCGTCGGGGCACAGATACGCAGTATTTT
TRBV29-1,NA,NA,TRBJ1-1,CSVNSGMNTEAFF,TGCAGCGTTAATAGCGGTATGAACACTGAAGCTTTCTTT
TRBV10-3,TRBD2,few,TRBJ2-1,CAIRGTSGDNEQFF,TGTGCCATCAGAGGGACTAGCGGGGACAATGAGCAGTTCTTC
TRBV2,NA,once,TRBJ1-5,CASSGTGRGSNQPQHF,TGTGCCAGCAGTGGGACGGGTAGAGGGAGCAATCAGCCCCAGCATTTT
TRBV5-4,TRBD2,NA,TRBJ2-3,CASSPGTSTTDTQYF,TGTGCCAGCAGCCCCGGGACTAGCACTACAGATACGCAGTATTTT
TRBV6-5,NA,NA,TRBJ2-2,CASSYSHTGKGELFF,TGTGCCAGCAGTTATTCACATACAGGGAAGGGGGAGCTGTTTTTT
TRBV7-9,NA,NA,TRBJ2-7,CASSFPPQGGYEQYF,TGTGCCAGCAGCTTTCCGCCGCAGGGGGGCTACGAGCAGTACTTC
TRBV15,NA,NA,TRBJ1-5,CATSRGQRGNQPQHF,TGTGCCACCAGCAGAGGCCAAAGGGGGAATCAGCCCCAGCATTTT
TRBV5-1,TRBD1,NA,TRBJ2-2,CASSLDVTGDTGELFF,TGCGCCAGCAGCTTGGACGTGACAGGGGACACCGGGGAGCTGTTTTTT
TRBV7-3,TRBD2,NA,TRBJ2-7,CASSPAGFYEQYF,TGTGCCAGCAGCCCAGCGGGATTCTACGAGCAGTACTTC
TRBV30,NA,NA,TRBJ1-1,CAWSAEYTEAFF,TGTGCCTGGAGTGCGGAGTACACTGAAGCTTTCTTT
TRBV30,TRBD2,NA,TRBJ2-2,CAWTSRGGAGELFF,TGTGCCTGGACTAGCCGCGGGGGGGCCGGGGAGCTGTTTTTT
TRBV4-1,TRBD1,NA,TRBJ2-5,CASSHPGTGKETQYF,TGCGCCAGCAGCCACCCCGGGACAGGAAAAGAGACCCAGTACTTC
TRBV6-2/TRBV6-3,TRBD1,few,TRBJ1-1,CASSYEHRGLNTEAFF,TGTGCCAGCAGTTACGAGCACAGGGGACTGAACACTGAAGCTTTCTTT
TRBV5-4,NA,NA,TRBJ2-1,CASSLAGGHEQFF,TGTGCCAGCAGCTTGGCGGGGGGCCATGAGCAGTTCTTC
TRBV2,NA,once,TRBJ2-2,CASKGPRLEAGELFF,TGTGCCAGCAAAGGTCCGAGACTAGAAGCCGGGGAGCTGTTTTTT
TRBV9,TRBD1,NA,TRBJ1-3,CASSPGTEVNTIYF,TGTGCCAGCAGCCCCGGGACAGAAGTAAACACCATATATTTT
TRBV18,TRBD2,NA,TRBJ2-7,CASSLGTSGGIDEQYF,TGTGCCAGCTCACTAGGGACTAGCGGGGGGATCGACGAGCAGTACTTC
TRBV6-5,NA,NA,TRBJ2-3,CASSRGGGGDTQYF,TGTGCCAGCAGTCGCGGGGGCGGGGGAGATACGCAGTATTTT
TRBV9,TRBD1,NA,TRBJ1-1,CASSRGQGSTTEAFF,TGTGCCAGCAGCCGTGGACAGGGCAGTACCACTGAAGCTTTCTTT
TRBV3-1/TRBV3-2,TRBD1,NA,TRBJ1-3,CASSQVSGQWGNTIYF,TGTGCCAGCAGCCAAGTATCGGGACAGTGGGGAAACACCATATATTTT
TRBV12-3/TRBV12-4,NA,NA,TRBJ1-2,CASSLRQVDGYTF,TGTGCCAGCAGTTTAAGGCAGGTGGATGGCTACACCTTC
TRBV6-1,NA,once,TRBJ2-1,CASSEVFGTGDNEQFF,TGTGCCAGCAGTGAAGTTTTTGGGACGGGGGACAATGAGCAGTTCTTC
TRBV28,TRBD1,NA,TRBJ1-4,CASSYRTGGNEKLFF,TGTGCCAGCAGTTACCGGACAGGGGGCAATGAAAAACTGTTTTTT
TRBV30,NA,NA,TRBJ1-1,CAWSSRGNTEAFF,TGTGCCTGGAGTTCAAGGGGAAACACTGAAGCTTTCTTT
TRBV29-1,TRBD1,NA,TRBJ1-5,CSVGGTGQNQPQHF,TGCAGCGTTGGGGGGACAGGGCAGAATCAGCCCCAGCATTTT
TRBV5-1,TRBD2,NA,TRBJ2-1,CASSLGLAGVGEQFF,TGCGCCAGCAGCTTGGGGTTAGCGGGAGTCGGTGAGCAGTTCTTC
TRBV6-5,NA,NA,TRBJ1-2,CASSQLQGNGYTF,TGTGCCAGCAGTCAACTCCAGGGGAATGGCTACACCTTC
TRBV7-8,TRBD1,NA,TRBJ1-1,CASSLAVAQGVYTEAFF,TGTGCCAGCAGCTTAGCGGTGGCACAGGGGGTGTACACTGAAGCTTTCTTT
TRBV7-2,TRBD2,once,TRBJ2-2,CASSLRGGTFTGELFF,TGTGCCAGCAGCTTACGCGGGGGGACCTTCACCGGGGAGCTGTTTTTT
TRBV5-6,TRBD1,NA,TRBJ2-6,CASGGDRGPGANVLTF,TGTGCCAGCGGCGGGGACAGGGGCCCTGGGGCCAACGTCCTGACTTTC
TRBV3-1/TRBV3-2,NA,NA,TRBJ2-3,CASSQEVSRGTQYF,TGTGCCAGCAGCCAAGAAGTCTCCCGAGGTACGCAGTATTTT
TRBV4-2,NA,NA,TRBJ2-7,CASSLPAGDEQYF,TGTGCCAGCAGCCTCCCGGCAGGGGACGAGCAGTACTTC
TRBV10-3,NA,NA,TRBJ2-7,CAISESGRGRWEQYF,TGTGCCATCAGTGAATCTGGCAGGGGCCGTTGGGAGCAGTACTTC
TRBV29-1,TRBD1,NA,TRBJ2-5,CSVGTGIETQYF,TGCAGCGTGGGGACAGGGATCGAGACCCAGTACTTC
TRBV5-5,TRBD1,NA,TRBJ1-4,CASSLTGEEKLFF,TGTGCCAGCAGCTTGACAGGGGAGGAAAAACTGTTTTTT
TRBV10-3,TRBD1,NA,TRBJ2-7,CAISSGTGAPYEQYF,TGTGCCATCAGTTCTGGGACAGGGGCCCCCTACGAGCAGTACTTC
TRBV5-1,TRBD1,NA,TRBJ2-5,CASSFRTGGGKTQYF,TGCGCCAGCAGCTTCCGGACAGGGGGCGGGAAGACCCAGTACTTC
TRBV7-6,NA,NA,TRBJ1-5,CASSLASRQNQPQHF,TGTGCCAGCAGCTTAGCGAGCAGGCAGAATCAGCCCCAGCATTTT
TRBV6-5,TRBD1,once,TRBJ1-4,CASRRTGSNEKLFF,TGTGCCAGCAGACGGACAGGGAGTAATGAAAAACTGTTTTTT
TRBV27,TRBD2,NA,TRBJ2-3,CASSFSGRTGGVTQYF,TGTGCCAGCAGCTTCAGTGGGAGGACGGGGGGAGTTACGCAGTATTTT
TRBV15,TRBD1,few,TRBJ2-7,CATSRELTGQAYEQYF,TGTGCCACCAGCAGAGAACTGACGGGACAGGCCTACGAGCAGTACTTC
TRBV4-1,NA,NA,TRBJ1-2,CASSLRGGYTF,TGCGCCAGCAGCCTGCGGGGAGGCTACACCTTC
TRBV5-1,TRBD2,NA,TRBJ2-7,CASSFRTSGSYEQYF,TGCGCCAGCAGCTTCCGGACTAGCGGGAGCTACGAGCAGTACTTC
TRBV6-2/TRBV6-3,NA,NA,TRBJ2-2,CASSPLRGNTGELFF,TGTGCCAGCAGCCCCCTGCGGGGTAACACCGGGGAGCTGTTTTTT
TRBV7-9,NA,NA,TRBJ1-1,CASSLARWTEAFF,TGTGCCAGCAGCTTAGCCAGGTGGACTGAAGCTTTCTTT
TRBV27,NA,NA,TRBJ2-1,CASSFELTGVNEQFF,TGTGCCAGCAGTTTTGAACTCACGGGAGTGAATGAGCAGTTCTTC
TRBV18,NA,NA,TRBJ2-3,CASSPRSDTQYF,TGTGCCAGCTCACCGAGGTCAGATACGCAGTATTTT
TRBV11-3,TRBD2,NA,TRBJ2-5,CASSPGGSGMWETQYF,TGTGCCAGCAGCCCCGGGGGTAGCGGGATGTGGGAGACCCAGTACTTC
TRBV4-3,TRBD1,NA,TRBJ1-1,CASSQDAGTGEAFF,TGCGCCAGCAGCCAAGATGCCGGGACAGGGGAAGCTTTCTTT
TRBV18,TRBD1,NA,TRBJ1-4,CASSSGTDEKLFF,TGTGCCAGCTCATCTGGGACAGATGAAAAACTGTTTTTT
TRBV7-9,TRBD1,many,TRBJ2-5,CASSLGQGLGETQYF,TGTGCCAGCAGCTTAGGACAGGGGCTCGGCGAGACCCAGTACTTC
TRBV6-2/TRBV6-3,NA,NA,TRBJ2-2,CASSYLVVGGELFF,TGTGCCAGCAGTTACTTAGTAGTCGGCGGGGAGCTGTTTTTT
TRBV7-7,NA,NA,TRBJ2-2,CASSPLSVLNTGELFF,TGTGCCAGCAGTCCCCTCTCGGTGCTGAACACCGGGGAGCTGTTTTTT
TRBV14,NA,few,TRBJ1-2,CASSRAGFSNYGYTF,TGTGCCAGCAGCCGAGCAGGTTTTTCTAACTATGGCTACACCTTC